This TCR beta chain came from a study of post-analysis software for immune sequencing data. Study observations and caveats: In patients, TRBV5-6, TRBV5-1 and TRBV20-1 belonged to roughly five TRBV segments found more frequently than in controls.

TCR beta cDNA libraries included unique molecular identifiers. TCRdb called the PCR reads again in MiXCR, with one record for every CDR3 protein. The data show hundreds of thousands of distinct CDR3 sequences, roughly three fifths seen once. CDR3 length: 13 residues. V was pared by 5 bases and J by 3 bases, with 12 bases between. Germline-derived CDR1 and CDR2 are DFQATT and SNEGSKA (reference sequence). In this sample, this clonotype turned up once. The antigen remains unidentified. Material for sequencing was blood. The TCR originated in a girl under 10 years old with multiple sclerosis. The chain couples TRBV20-1 to TRBJ2-3; TRBD2 might be the D (5 bases). The CDR3 loop is CSAVTEETDTQYF. Written as DNA, the CDR3 is TGCAGTGCTGTCACGGAGGAGACAGATACGCAGTATTTT.